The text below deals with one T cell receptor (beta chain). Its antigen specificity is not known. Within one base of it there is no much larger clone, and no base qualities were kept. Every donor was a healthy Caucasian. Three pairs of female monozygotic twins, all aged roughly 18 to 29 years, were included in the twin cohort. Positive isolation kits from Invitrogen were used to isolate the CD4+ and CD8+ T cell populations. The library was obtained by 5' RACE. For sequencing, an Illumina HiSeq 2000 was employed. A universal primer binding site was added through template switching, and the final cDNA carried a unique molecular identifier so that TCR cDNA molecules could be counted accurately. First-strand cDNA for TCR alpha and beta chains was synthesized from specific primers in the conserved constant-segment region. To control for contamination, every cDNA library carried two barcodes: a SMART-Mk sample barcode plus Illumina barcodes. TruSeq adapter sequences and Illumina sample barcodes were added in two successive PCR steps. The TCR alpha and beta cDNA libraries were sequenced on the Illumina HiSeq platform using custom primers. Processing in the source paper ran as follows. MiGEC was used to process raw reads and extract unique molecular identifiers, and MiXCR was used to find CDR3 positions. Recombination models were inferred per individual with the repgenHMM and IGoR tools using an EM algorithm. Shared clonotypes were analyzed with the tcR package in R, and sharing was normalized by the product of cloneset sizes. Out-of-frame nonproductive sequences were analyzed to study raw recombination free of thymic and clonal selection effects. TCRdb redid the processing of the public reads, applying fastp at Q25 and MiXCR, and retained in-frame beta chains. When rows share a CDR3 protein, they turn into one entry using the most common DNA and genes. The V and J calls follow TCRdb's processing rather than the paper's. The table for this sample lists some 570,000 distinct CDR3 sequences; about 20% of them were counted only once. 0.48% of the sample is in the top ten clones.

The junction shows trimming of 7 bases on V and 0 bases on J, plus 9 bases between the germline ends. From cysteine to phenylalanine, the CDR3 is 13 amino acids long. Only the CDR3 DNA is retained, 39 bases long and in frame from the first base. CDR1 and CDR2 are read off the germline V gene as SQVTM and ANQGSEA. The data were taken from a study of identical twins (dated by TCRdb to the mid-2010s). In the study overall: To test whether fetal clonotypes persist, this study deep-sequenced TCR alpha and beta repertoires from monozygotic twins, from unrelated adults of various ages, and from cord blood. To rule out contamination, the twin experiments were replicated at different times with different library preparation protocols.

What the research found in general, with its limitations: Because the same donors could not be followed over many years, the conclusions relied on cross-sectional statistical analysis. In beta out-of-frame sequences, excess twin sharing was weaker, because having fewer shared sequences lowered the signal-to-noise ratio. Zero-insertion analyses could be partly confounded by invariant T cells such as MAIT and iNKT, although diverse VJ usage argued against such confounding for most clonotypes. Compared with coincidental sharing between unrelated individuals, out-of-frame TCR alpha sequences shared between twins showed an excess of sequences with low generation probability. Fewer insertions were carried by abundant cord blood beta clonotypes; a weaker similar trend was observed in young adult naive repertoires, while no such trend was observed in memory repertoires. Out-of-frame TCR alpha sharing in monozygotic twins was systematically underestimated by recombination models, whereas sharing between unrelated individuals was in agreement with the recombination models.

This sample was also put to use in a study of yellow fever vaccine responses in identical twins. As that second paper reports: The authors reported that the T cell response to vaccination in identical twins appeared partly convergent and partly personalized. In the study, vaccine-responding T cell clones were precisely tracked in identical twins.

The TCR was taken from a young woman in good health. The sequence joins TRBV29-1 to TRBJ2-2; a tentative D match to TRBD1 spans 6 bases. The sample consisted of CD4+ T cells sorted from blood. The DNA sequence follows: TGCAGCGCTGGACAGACGAACACCGGGGAGCTGTTTTTT. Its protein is CSAGQTNTGELFF.